The entry below describes one T cell receptor beta chain. The target antigen is unknown. TCRdb's table, derived via immunoSEQ multiplex PCR, lists solely in-frame clones and lacks some. The sample carries tens of thousands of clones, 75% to 95% recorded once. The data are from a study of OX40 agonist ivuxolimab in advanced cancers. Germline values: CDR1 KGHSH, CDR2 LQKENI. The V end was cut by 2 bases, the J end by 8 bases, with 18 bases between. This CDR3 is 15 amino acids long. Findings and caveats of the study: More expanded clones were seen, on average, in CD8+ T cells than in CD4+.

The sample here was CD4+ or CD8+ T cells sorted from blood, taken in a trial of the OX40 agonist ivuxolimab. V usage is TRBV18 and J usage is TRBJ1-2; possibly TRBD1 for D (5 bases). This receptor was obtained from an adult with an advanced solid tumor such as melanoma, head and neck, liver or kidney cancer. The CDR3 spells CASSPVAGLPGGYTF. CDR3 sequence (DNA): TGTGCCAGCTCACCAGTTGCGGGACTGCCTGGCGGCTACACCTTC.